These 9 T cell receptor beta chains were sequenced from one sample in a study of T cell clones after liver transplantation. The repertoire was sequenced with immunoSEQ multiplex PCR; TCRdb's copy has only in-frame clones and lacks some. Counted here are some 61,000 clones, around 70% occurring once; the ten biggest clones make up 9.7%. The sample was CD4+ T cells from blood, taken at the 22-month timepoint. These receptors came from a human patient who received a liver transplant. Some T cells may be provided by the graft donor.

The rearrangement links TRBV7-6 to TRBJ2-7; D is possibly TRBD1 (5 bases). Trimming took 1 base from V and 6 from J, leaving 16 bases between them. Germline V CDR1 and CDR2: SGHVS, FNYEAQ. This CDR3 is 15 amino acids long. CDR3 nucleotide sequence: TGTGCCAGCAGCTTAGGAGAGACTGGTAGGGGCGAGCAGTACTTC. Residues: CASSLGETGRGEQYF.

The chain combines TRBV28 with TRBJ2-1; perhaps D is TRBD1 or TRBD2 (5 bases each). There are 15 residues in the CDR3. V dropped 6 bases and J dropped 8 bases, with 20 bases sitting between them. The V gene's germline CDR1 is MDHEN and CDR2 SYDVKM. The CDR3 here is CASSRGIAGTHEQFF. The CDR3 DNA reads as TGTGCCAGCAGCCGAGGAATAGCAGGGACCCATGAGCAGTTCTTC.

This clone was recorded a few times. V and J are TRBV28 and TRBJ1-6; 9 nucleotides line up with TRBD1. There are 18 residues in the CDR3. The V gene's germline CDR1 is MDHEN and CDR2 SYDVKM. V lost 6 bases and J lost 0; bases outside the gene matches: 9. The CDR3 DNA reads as TGTGCCAGCAGAAGAACAGGGGGCCCTAGCTCCTATAATTCACCCCTCCACTTT. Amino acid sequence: CASRRTGGPSSYNSPLHF. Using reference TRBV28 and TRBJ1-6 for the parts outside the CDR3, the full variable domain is DVKVTQSSRYLVKRTGEKVFLECVQDMDHENMFWYRQDPGLGLRLIYFSYDVKMKEKGDIPEGYSVSREKKERFSLILESASTNQTSMYLCASRRTGGPSSYNSPLHFGNGTRLTVT.

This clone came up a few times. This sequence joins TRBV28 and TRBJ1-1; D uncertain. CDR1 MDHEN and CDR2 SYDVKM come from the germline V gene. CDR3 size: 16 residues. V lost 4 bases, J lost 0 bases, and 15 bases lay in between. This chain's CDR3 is CASSSFNKAMNTEAFF. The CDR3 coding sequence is TGTGCCAGCAGTTCATTTAACAAGGCTATGAACACTGAAGCTTTCTTT.

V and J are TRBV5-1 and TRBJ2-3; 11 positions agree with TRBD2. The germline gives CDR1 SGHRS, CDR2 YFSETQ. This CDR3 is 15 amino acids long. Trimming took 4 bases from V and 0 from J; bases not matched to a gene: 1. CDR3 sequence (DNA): TGCGCCAGCAGCCGACTAGCGGGGAGCACAGATACGCAGTATTTT. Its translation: CASSRLAGSTDTQYF.

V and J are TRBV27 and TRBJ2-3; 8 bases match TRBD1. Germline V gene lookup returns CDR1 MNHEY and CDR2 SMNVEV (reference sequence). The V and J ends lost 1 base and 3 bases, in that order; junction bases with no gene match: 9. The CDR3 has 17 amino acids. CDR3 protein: CASSLLGWDRTTDTQYF. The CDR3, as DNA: TGTGCCAGCAGTTTATTGGGGTGGGACAGGACGACAGATACGCAGTATTTT.

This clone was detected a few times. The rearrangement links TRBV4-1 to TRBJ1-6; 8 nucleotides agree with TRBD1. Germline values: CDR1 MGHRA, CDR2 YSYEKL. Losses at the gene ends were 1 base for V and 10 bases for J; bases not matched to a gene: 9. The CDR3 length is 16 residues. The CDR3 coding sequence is TGCGCCAGCAGCCAAGGACAGGGGTCTTTTGGGTCACCCCTCCACTTT. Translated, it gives CASSQGQGSFGSPLHF.

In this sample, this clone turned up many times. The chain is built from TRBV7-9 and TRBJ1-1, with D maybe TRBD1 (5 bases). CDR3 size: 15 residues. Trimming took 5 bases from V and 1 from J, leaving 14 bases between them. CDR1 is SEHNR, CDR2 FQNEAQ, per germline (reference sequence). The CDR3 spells CASSPHSQGNTEAFF. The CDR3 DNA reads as TGTGCCAGCAGCCCGCACTCCCAGGGGAACACTGAAGCTTTCTTT.

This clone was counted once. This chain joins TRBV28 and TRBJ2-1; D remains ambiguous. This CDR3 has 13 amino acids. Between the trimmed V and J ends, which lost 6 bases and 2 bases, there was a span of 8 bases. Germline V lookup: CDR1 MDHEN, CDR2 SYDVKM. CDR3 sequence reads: CASSNTAYNEQFF. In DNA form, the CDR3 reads TGTGCCAGCAGCAACACAGCCTACAATGAGCAGTTCTTC.